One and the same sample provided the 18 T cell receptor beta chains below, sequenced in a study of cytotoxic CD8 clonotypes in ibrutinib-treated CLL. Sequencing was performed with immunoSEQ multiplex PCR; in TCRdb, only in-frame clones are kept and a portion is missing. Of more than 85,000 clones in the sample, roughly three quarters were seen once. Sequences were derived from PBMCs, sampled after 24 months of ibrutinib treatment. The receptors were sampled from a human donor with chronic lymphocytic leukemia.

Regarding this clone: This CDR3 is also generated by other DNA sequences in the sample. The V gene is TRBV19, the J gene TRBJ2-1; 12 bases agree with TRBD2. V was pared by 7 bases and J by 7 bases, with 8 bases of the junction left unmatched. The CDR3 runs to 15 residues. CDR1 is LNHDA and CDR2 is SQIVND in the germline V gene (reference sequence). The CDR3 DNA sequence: TGTGCCAGTACCCGGACTAGCGGGATATATAATGAGCAGTTCTTC. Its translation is CASTRTSGIYNEQFF.

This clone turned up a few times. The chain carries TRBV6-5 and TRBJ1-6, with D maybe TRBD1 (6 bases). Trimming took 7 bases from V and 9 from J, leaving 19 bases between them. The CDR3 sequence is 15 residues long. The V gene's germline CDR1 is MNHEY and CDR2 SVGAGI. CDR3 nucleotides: TGTGCCAGCACCTTCTCGGAGGGGGTCAGTTCACCCCTCCACTTT. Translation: CASTFSEGVSSPLHF.

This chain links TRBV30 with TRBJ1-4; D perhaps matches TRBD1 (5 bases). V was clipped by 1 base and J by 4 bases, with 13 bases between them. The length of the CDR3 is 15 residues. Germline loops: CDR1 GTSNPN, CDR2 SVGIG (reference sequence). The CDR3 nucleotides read TGTGCCTGGAGTGAAGTCGCAGGGAATAATGAAAAACTGTTTTTT. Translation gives CAWSEVAGNNEKLFF.

CDR3 region: CASSRGDNYEQYF. The DNA for the CDR3 is TGTGCCAGTAGTCGGGGGGACAACTACGAGCAGTACTTC. The chain has TRBV19 and TRBJ2-7, with D possibly being TRBD2 (7 bases). Germline V gene data show CDR1 as LNHDA and CDR2 as SQIVND (reference sequence). Between the trimmed V and J ends, which lost 5 bases and 3 bases, there was a span of 11 bases. The CDR3 length is 13 residues. The full variable domain, completed using reference TRBV19 and TRBJ2-7, is DGGITQSPKYLFRKEGQNVTLSCEQNLNHDAMYWYRQDPGQGLRLIYYSQIVNDFQKGDIAEGYSVSREKKESFPLTVTSAQKNPTAFYLCASSRGDNYEQYFGPGTRLTVT.

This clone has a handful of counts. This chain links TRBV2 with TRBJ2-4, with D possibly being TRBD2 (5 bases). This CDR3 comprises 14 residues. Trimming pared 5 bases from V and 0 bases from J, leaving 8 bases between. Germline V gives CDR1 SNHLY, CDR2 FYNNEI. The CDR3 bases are TGTGCCAGCAGTAGAGGGATAGCCAAAAACATTCAGTACTTC. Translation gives CASSRGIAKNIQYF.

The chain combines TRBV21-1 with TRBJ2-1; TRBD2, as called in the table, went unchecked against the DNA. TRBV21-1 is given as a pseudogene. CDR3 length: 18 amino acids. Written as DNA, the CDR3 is TGTGCCAGCAGCAAATGGGACCTAGCGGGATCTAACTACAATGAGCAGTTCTTC. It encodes CASSKWDLAGSNYNEQFF.

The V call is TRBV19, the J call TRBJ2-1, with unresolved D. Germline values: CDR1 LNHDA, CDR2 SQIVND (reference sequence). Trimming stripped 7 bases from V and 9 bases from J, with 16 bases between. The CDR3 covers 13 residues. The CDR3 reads CASTLVGWGEQFF. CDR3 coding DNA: TGTGCCAGTACCCTCGTGGGGTGGGGTGAGCAGTTCTTC.

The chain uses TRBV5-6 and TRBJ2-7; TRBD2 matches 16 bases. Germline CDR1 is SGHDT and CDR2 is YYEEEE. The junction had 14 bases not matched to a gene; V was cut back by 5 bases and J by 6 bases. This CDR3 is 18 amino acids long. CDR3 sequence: CASSRPGTSGGARREQYF. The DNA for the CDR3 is TGTGCCAGCAGTCGTCCCGGGACTAGCGGGGGGGCTAGACGCGAGCAGTACTTC.

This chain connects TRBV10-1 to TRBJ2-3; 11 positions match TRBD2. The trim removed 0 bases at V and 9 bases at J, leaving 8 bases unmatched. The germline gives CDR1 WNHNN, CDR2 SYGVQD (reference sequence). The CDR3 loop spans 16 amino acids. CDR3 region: CASSESTSGGKRTQYF. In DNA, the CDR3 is TGCGCCAGCAGTGAGTCAACTAGCGGGGGAAAGAGGACGCAGTATTTT.

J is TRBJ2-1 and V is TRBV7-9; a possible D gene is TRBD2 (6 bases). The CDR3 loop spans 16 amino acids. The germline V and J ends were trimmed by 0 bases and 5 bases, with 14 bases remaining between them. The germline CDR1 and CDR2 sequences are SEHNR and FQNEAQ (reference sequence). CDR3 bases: TGTGCCAGCAGCTTAGCGCGGGATAGCGGTAACAATGAGCAGTTCTTC. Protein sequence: CASSLARDSGNNEQFF.

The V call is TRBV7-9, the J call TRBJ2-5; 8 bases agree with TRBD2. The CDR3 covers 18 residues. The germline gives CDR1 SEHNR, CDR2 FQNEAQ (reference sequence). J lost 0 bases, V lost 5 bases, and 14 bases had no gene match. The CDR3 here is CASSAPLVEREYQETQYF. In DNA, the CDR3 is TGTGCCAGCAGCGCCCCGCTCGTGGAGCGGGAGTACCAAGAGACCCAGTACTTC. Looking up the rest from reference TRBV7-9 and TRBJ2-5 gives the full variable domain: DTGVSQNPRHKITKRGQNVTFRCDPISEHNRLYWYRQTLGQGPEFLTYFQNEAQLEKSRLLSDRFSAERPKGSFSTLEIQRTEQGDSAMYLCASSAPLVEREYQETQYFGPGTRLLVL.

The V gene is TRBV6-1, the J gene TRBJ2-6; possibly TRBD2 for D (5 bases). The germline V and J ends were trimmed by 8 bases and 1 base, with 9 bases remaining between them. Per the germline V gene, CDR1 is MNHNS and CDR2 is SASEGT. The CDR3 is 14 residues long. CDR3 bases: TGTGCCAGCTTACGGGGTTCTGGGGCCAACGTCCTGACTTTC. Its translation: CASLRGSGANVLTF.

This CDR3 reads CASKGQGSGVAEQFF. The CDR3 DNA is TGTGCCAGCAAGGGACAGGGAAGTGGGGTAGCTGAGCAGTTCTTC. The rearrangement links TRBV9 to TRBJ2-1, with TRBD1 matching over 9 bases. V shed 6 bases, J shed 9 bases, and the junction held 13 bases outside the gene matches. CDR1 is SGDLS, CDR2 YYNGEE, per germline. This CDR3 is 15 amino acids long.

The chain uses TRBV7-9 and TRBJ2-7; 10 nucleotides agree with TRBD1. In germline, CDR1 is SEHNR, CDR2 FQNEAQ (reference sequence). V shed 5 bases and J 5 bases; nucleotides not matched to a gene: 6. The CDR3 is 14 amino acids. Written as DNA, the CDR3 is TGTGCCAGCAGCCTGGGGACAGGGGTCCACGAGCAGTACTTC. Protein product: CASSLGTGVHEQYF. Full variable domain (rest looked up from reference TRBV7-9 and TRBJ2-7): DTGVSQNPRHKITKRGQNVTFRCDPISEHNRLYWYRQTLGQGPEFLTYFQNEAQLEKSRLLSDRFSAERPKGSFSTLEIQRTEQGDSAMYLCASSLGTGVHEQYFGPGTRLTVT.

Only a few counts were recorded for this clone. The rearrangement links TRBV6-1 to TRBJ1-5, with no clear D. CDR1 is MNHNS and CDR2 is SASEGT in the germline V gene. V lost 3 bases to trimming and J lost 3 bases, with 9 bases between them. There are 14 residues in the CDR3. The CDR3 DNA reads TGTGCCAGCAGTGAGTGGGGTTCCAATCAGCCCCAGCATTTT. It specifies CASSEWGSNQPQHF.

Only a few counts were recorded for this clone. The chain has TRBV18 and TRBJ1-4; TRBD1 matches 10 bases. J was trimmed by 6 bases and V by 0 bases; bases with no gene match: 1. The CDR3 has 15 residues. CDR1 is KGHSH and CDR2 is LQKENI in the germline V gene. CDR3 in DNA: TGTGCCAGCTCACCACCCGGGACAGGGGATGAAAAACTGTTTTTT. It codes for CASSPPGTGDEKLFF.

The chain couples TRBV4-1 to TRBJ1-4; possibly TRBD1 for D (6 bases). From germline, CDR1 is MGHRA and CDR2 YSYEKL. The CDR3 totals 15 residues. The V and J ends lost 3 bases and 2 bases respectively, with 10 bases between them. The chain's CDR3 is CASSHTGMTNEKLFF. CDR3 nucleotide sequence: TGCGCCAGCAGCCATACAGGGATGACTAATGAAAAACTGTTTTTT.

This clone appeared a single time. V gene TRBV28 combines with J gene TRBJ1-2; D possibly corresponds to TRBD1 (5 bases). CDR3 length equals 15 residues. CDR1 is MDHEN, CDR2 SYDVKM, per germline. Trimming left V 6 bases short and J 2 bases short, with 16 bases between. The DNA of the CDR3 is TGTGCCAGCAGCAAAGCCGGGACGGCCAACTATGGCTACACCTTC. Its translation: CASSKAGTANYGYTF.